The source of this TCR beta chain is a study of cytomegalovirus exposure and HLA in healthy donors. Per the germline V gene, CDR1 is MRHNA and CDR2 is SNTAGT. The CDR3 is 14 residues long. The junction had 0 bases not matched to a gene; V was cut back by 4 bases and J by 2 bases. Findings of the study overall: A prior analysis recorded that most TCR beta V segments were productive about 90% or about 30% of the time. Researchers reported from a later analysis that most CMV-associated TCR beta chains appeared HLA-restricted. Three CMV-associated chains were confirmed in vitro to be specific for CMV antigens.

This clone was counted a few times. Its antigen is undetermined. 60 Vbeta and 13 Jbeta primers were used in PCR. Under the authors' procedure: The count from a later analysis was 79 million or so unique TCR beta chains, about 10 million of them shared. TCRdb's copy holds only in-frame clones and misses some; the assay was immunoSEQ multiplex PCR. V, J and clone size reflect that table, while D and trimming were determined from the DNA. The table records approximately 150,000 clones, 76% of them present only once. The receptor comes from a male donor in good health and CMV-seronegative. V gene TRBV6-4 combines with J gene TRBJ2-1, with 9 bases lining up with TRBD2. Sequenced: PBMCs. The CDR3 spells CASSGGGAYNEQFF. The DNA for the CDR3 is TGTGCCAGCAGTGGCGGGGGGGCCTACAATGAGCAGTTCTTC.